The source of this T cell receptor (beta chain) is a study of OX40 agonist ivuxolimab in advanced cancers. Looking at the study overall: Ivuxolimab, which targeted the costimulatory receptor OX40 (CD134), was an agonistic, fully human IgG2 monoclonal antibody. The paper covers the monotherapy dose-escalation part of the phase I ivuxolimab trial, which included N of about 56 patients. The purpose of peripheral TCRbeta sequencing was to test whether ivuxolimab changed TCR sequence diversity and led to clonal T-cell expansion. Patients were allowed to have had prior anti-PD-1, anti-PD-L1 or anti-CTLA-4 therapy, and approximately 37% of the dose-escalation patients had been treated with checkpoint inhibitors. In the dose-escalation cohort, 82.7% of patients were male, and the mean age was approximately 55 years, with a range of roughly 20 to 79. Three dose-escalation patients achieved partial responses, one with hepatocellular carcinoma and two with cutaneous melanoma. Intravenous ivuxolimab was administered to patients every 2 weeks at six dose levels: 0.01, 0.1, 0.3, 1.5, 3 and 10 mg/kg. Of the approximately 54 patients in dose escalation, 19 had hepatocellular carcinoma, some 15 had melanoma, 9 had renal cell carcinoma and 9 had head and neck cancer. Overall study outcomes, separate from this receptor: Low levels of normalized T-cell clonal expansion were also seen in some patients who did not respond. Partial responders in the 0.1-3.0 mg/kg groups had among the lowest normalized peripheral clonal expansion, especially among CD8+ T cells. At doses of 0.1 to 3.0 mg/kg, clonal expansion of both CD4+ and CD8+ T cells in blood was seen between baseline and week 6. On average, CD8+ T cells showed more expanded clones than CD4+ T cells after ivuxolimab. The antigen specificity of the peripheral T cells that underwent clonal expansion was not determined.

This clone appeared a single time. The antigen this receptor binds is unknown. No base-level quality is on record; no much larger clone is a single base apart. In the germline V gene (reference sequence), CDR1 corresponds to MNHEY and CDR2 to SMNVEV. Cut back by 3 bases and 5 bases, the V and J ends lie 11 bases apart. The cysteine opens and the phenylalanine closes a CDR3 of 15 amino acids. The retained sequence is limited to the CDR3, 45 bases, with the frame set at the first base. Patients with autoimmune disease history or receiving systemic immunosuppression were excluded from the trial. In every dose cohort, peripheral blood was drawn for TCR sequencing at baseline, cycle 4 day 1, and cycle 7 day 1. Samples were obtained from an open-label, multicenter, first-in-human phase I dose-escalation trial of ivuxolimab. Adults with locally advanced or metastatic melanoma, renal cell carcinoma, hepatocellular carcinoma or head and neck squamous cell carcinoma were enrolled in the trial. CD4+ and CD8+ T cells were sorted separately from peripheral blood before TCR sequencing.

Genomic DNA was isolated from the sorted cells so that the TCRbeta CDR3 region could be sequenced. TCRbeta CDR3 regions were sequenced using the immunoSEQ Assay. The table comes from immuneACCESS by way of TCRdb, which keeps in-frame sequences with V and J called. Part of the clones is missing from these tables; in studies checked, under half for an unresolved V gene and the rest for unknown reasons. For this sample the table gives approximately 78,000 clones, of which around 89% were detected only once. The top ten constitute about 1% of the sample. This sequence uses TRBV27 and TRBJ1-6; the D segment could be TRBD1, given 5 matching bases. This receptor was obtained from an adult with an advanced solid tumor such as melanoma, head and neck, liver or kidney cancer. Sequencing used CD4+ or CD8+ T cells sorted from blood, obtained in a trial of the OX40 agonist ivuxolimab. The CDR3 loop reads CASSFQGADNSPLHF. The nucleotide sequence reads TGTGCCAGCAGTTTCCAGGGTGCGGATAATTCACCCCTCCACTTT.